This T cell receptor beta chain was captured by sequencing in a study of post-analysis software for immune sequencing data. Study-wide points: Five TRBV segments appeared more often in patients than in controls, and TRBV5-6, TRBV5-1 and TRBV20-1 were among these.

Trimming removed 0 bases at V and 4 bases at J, with 11 bases between. This CDR3 spans 15 amino acids. Germline assignment: CDR1 SGDLS and CDR2 YYNGEE. Libraries were made from TCR beta cDNA, and they carried unique molecular identifiers. TCRdb reanalysed the PCR reads using MiXCR and keeps one entry per CDR3 protein. The sample carries hundreds of thousands of distinct CDR3 sequences, roughly 50% recorded once. This clonotype was recorded a few times. What it recognizes is unknown. The specimen sequenced was blood. The sequence was collected from a girl aged 10-17 years with multiple sclerosis. This sequence joins TRBV9 and TRBJ2-4; TRBD2 is a possible D gene (5 bases). This chain's CDR3 is CASSVEPDLKNIQYF. The CDR3 DNA is TGTGCCAGCAGCGTAGAACCGGACTTGAAAAACATTCAGTACTTC.